This is a list of T cell receptor beta chains from one sample in a study of beta chain features in type 1 diabetes. Here immunoSEQ multiplex PCR was the method, and the copy in TCRdb shows in-frame clones only, minus some. The top ten clones hold 0.6% to 0.85% of a sample with about 130,000 clones, about a tenth of them seen once. The sequenced sample was central memory CD4+ T cells from blood. The source of these receptors is a man younger than 30 in good health. CDR3s include the opening cysteine and the closing phenylalanine or tryptophan. D genes are given only for firm matches. Expanded clones are given a class, and other clones once, few, many or no size at all.

>TRBJ1-2|-|TRBV13|-
CASSRGAAGYTF
TGTGCCAGCAGCAGGGGCGCGGCGGGCTACACCTTC
>TRBJ2-5|-|TRBV19|-
CASSVRLGVGQETQYF
TGTGCCAGTAGTGTCCGGTTGGGTGTCGGGCAAGAGACCCAGTACTTC
>TRBJ1-2|TRBD1|TRBV15|-
CATSHNPGQGDGYTF
TGTGCCACCAGTCACAACCCAGGACAGGGAGATGGCTACACCTTC
>TRBJ1-1|-|TRBV5-1|-
CASSIQGVNTEAFF
TGCGCCAGCTCAATACAGGGCGTGAACACTGAAGCTTTCTTT
>TRBJ2-7|-|TRBV21-1|few
CASPGQGASEQYF
TGTGCCAGCCCGGGACAGGGGGCAAGCGAGCAGTACTTC
>TRBJ1-6|-|TRBV4-3|few
CASSQEGAIANSPLHF
TGCGCCAGCAGCCAAGAAGGCGCGATAGCTAATTCACCCCTCCACTTT
>TRBJ2-5|-|TRBV2|-
CASSELATGETQYF
TGTGCCAGCAGTGAACTAGCTACAGGGGAGACCCAGTACTTC
>TRBJ1-2|-|TRBV30|many
CAWSGEGDYGYTF
TGTGCCTGGAGTGGGGAGGGTGACTATGGCTACACCTTC
>TRBJ1-2|-|TRBV18|few
CASSPMDSSYGYTF
TGTGCCAGCTCACCGATGGACAGCTCCTATGGCTACACCTTC
>TRBJ2-5|-|TRBV27|few
CASSSRGRETQYF
TGTGCCAGCAGCAGCAGGGGCCGGGAGACCCAGTACTTC
>TRBJ2-7|-|TRBV28|few
CACGVQSREQYF
TGTGCCTGCGGGGTTCAGTCGAGAGAGCAGTACTTC
>TRBJ1-2|TRBD1|TRBV28|-
CASSFQRTGNYGYTF
TGTGCCAGCAGTTTCCAACGGACAGGGAACTATGGCTACACCTTC
>TRBJ2-5|TRBD2|TRBV4-3|-
CASSPRSGGIGETQYF
TGCGCCAGCAGCCCGAGGAGCGGGGGGATCGGAGAGACCCAGTACTTC
>TRBJ2-3|-|TRBV6-1|few
CASSDRPSQHTDTQYF
TGTGCCAGCAGTGATCGTCCTAGCCAACACACAGATACGCAGTATTTT
>TRBJ1-2|-|TRBV6-6|-
CASSSDYGYTF
TGTGCCAGCAGTTCTGACTATGGCTACACCTTC
>TRBJ2-1|TRBD2|TRBV30|-
CAWSQPGLASNEQFF
TGTGCCTGGAGCCAACCGGGACTAGCGAGTAATGAGCAGTTCTTC
>TRBJ1-2|-|TRBV19|-
CASSTQGRGGYGYTF
TGTGCCAGTAGTACCCAAGGCAGGGGTGGCTATGGCTACACCTTC
>TRBJ2-1|TRBD1|TRBV5-6|many
CASSFGQGREQFF
TGTGCCAGCAGCTTTGGACAGGGACGGGAGCAGTTCTTC
>TRBJ1-4|-|TRBV9|-
CASSVGGHGINEKLFF
TGTGCCAGCAGCGTAGGAGGGCACGGGATAAATGAAAAACTGTTTTTT
>TRBJ1-4|TRBD1|TRBV28|few
CASSRTGGEKLFF
TGTGCCAGCAGTCGGACAGGGGGTGAAAAACTGTTTTTT
>TRBJ2-5|TRBD1|TRBV7-9|medium-sized
CASSFPTGTGVQETQYF
TGTGCCAGCAGCTTCCCGACCGGGACAGGGGTTCAAGAGACCCAGTACTTC
>TRBJ2-1|-|TRBV18|many
CASSPSTALEYNEQFF
TGTGCCAGCTCACCATCGACAGCGCTAGAATACAATGAGCAGTTCTTC
>TRBJ2-3|-|TRBV15|-
CATSRDLLSTGGGTDTQYF
TGTGCCACCAGCAGAGATCTCTTATCCACAGGGGGGGGCACAGATACGCAGTATTTT
>TRBJ1-2|TRBD1|TRBV30|few
CAWSVGQGVSGGYTF
TGTGCCTGGAGTGTGGGGCAGGGGGTATCTGGTGGCTACACCTTC
>TRBJ2-3|-|TRBV28|few
CASSNPGLSTDTQYF
TGTGCCAGCAGCAATCCGGGACTTTCCACAGATACGCAGTATTTT
>TRBJ2-7|TRBD1|TRBV28|few
CASRLQGAYEQYF
TGTGCCAGCAGACTACAGGGGGCGTACGAGCAGTACTTC
>TRBJ2-5|TRBD1|TRBV6-5|-
CASSYYRGPETQYF
TGTGCCAGCAGTTACTACAGGGGGCCAGAGACCCAGTACTTC
>TRBJ2-3|-|TRBV4-3|-
CASSQDFGQGLMDTQYF
TGCGCCAGCAGCCAAGATTTCGGGCAGGGTTTAATGGATACGCAGTATTTT
>TRBJ2-7|-|TRBV28|many
CASGQSRIEQYF
TGTGCCAGCGGACAATCTAGAATCGAGCAGTACTTC
>TRBJ2-7|TRBD2|TRBV7-3|few
CASSPGLATGEQYF
TGTGCCAGCAGCCCGGGACTAGCGACGGGCGAGCAGTACTTC
>TRBJ2-1|-|TRBV18|few
CASSPSDRLNEQFF
TGTGCCAGCTCACCCTCGGACAGACTGAATGAGCAGTTCTTC
>TRBJ2-5|-|TRBV5-5|few
CASSLVAGFQTQYF
TGTGCCAGCAGCTTGGTCGCAGGGTTTCAGACCCAGTACTTC
>TRBJ1-5|TRBD1|TRBV2|-
CASSEEGQPNQPQHF
TGTGCCAGCAGTGAAGAGGGACAGCCCAATCAGCCCCAGCATTTT
>TRBJ2-7|-|TRBV11-2|-
CASSLSDSRTYEQYF
TGTGCCAGCAGCTTAAGCGACAGCAGGACCTACGAGCAGTACTTC
>TRBJ1-6|-|TRBV7-2|many
CASSPGQSYNSPLHF
TGTGCCAGCAGCCCTGGACAGAGTTATAATTCACCCCTCCACTTT
>TRBJ2-3|-|TRBV9|-
CASSPSGSSDTQYF
TGTGCCAGCAGCCCTTCGGGTAGCTCAGATACGCAGTATTTT
>TRBJ2-7|-|TRBV11-2|-
CASSLDRLSSYEQYF
TGTGCCAGCAGCTTAGACCGCCTTAGCTCCTACGAGCAGTACTTC